These 18 T cell receptor beta chains came from one sample sequenced in a study of OX40 agonist ivuxolimab in advanced cancers. The repertoire was sequenced with immunoSEQ multiplex PCR; TCRdb's copy has only in-frame clones and lacks some. The sample records approximately 77,000 clones, more than 80% being singletons. Sequencing was performed on CD4+ or CD8+ T cells sorted from blood, taken in a trial of the OX40 agonist ivuxolimab. These TCRs come from an adult with an advanced solid tumor such as melanoma, head and neck, liver or kidney cancer.

The V call is TRBV6-7, the J call TRBJ2-7, with TRBD2 identical over 11 bases. TRBV6-7 has ORF status, its function being uncertain. This CDR3 is built from 15 residues. With 6 bases clipped from V and 1 base from J, the junction kept 5 bases outside the gene matches. This CDR3 reads CASSAGTSGSYEQYF. In DNA form, the CDR3 reads TGTGCCAGCAGCGCCGGGACTAGCGGTTCCTACGAGCAGTACTTC.

The CDR3 spells CASSFYLTDTQYF. The CDR3 DNA sequence: TGCGCCAGCAGCTTCTACCTCACAGATACGCAGTATTTT. The chain has TRBV5-1 and TRBJ2-3, with unresolved D. The CDR3 spans 13 residues. Trimming took 2 bases from V and 2 from J, leaving 6 bases between them. Germline V CDR1 and CDR2: SGHRS, YFSETQ.

The rearrangement links TRBV19 to TRBJ2-1, with D perhaps matching TRBD1 or TRBD2 (5 bases each). Germline V CDR1 and CDR2: LNHDA, SQIVND (reference sequence). V lost 3 bases, J lost 9 bases, and 15 bases lay in between. The length of the CDR3 is 14 residues. The CDR3 loop is CASSIMGTSIEQFF. The DNA for the CDR3 is TGTGCCAGTAGTATTATGGGGACCTCGATTGAGCAGTTCTTC.

The chain uses TRBV9 and TRBJ1-4; 7 bases agree with TRBD1. After removal of 3 bases from V and 2 bases from J, the junction contained 4 bases not matched to a gene. Germline CDR1 SGDLS, CDR2 YYNGEE. This CDR3 comprises 15 residues. For the CDR3, the DNA is TGTGCCAGCAGCGCGACAGGGTTGACTAATGAAAAACTGTTTTTT. This gives the protein CASSATGLTNEKLFF.

This chain links TRBV19 with TRBJ1-1; D gene uncertain. The CDR3 is 14 amino acids. Germline assignment: CDR1 LNHDA and CDR2 SQIVND (reference sequence). Between the trimmed V and J ends, which lost 5 bases and 1 base, there was a span of 11 bases. The CDR3 sequence is CASSPKAANTEAFF. CDR3 DNA sequence: TGTGCCAGTAGTCCTAAGGCGGCGAACACTGAAGCTTTCTTT.

The chain links TRBV6-1 to TRBJ1-5; unclear D gene. Germline V CDR1 and CDR2: MNHNS, SASEGT. V was shortened by 2 bases and J by 0 bases, with 14 bases between the two germline ends. The CDR3 spans 17 residues. The CDR3 DNA reads as TGTGCCAGCAGTGAAACCCAGACACTGTATAGCAATCAGCCCCAGCATTTT. This codes for CASSETQTLYSNQPQHF.

This sequence joins TRBV19 and TRBJ2-2; 7 bases line up with TRBD1. Germline V lookup: CDR1 LNHDA, CDR2 SQIVND (reference sequence). This CDR3 spans 14 amino acids. V was pared by 7 bases and J by 6 bases, with 8 bases of the junction left unmatched. The CDR3 DNA sequence: TGTGCCAGTACCCTGACAGGGACATCCGGGGAGCTGTTTTTT. The encoded protein is CASTLTGTSGELFF. The full variable domain, with the rest looked up from reference TRBV19 and TRBJ2-2, is DGGITQSPKYLFRKEGQNVTLSCEQNLNHDAMYWYRQDPGQGLRLIYYSQIVNDFQKGDIAEGYSVSREKKESFPLTVTSAQKNPTAFYLCASTLTGTSGELFFGEGSRLTVL.

The CDR3 DNA reads as TGTGCCAGCAGCCGCGCCGTGGGACTAGCTGGAGAGGTGTACGAGCAGTACTTC. This gives the protein CASSRAVGLAGEVYEQYF. V is TRBV14 and J is TRBJ2-7; 9 nucleotides align to TRBD2. CDR1 is SGHDN and CDR2 is FVKESK in the germline V gene. The CDR3 loop spans 18 amino acids. V lost 4 bases to trimming and J lost 4 bases; unmatched junction nucleotides: 17.

The CDR3 reads CASSHGRTSTGELFF. The CDR3 region has the DNA TGCGCCAGCAGCCACGGACGGACCAGCACCGGGGAGCTGTTTTTT. The chain couples TRBV5-1 to TRBJ2-2; D gene ambiguous. The CDR3 is 15 residues long. Trimming removed 4 bases at V and 4 bases at J, with 14 bases between. Germline CDR1 and CDR2: SGHRS and YFSETQ.

The V and J genes are TRBV6-5 and TRBJ2-5; no reliable D call. Germline V gene data show CDR1 as MNHEY and CDR2 as SVGAGI. The CDR3 is 11 residues long. Trimming stripped 7 bases from V and 4 bases from J, with 7 bases between. CDR3 DNA sequence: TGTGCCAGCACCCTGGGAGAGACCCAGTACTTC. Protein product: CASTLGETQYF.

This clone occurred a few times. The chain has TRBV2 and TRBJ2-3, with TRBD2 matching over 9 bases. The CDR3 is 14 amino acids. The germline V gene has CDR1 SNHLY and CDR2 FYNNEI. The V gene end was trimmed by 6 bases and the J gene end by 5 bases; junction bases not matched to a gene: 6. Here the CDR3 DNA reads TGTGCCAGCAGCTTAGCGGGAGAAAGAGATACGCAGTATTTT. As protein: CASSLAGERDTQYF.

The chain carries TRBV7-3 and TRBJ2-3, with 9 bases that match TRBD2. The CDR3 loop spans 17 amino acids. Germline trimming cut 8 bases from V and 1 base from J; bases unmatched to any gene: 13. Germline CDR1 SGHTA, CDR2 FQGTGA. CDR3: CASSVMRGGLGTDTQYF. The CDR3 DNA sequence: TGTGCCAGCTCCGTTATGCGGGGGGGTCTTGGCACAGATACGCAGTATTTT.

V is TRBV7-2 and J is TRBJ2-1; weak D call: TRBD2 (7 bases). Germline lookup yields CDR1 SGHTA and CDR2 FQGNSA. Trimming took 5 bases from V and 10 from J, leaving 12 bases between them. The CDR3 spans 12 residues. The CDR3 DNA follows: TGTGCCAGCAGCCCCGGGGGGCGGGAGCAGTTCTTC. Protein: CASSPGGREQFF.

This chain connects TRBV28 to TRBJ2-2; 10 nucleotides align to TRBD1. V was pared by 8 bases and J by 4 bases, with 7 bases of the junction left unmatched. The CDR3 contains 15 residues. The germline V gene has CDR1 MDHEN and CDR2 SYDVKM. Here the CDR3 reads CASGTWTGGTGELFF. Written as DNA, the CDR3 is TGTGCCAGCGGGACCTGGACAGGGGGCACCGGGGAGCTGTTTTTT.

The chain is built from TRBV15 and TRBJ1-4; D is uncertain. V was shortened by 0 bases and J by 5 bases, with 10 bases between the two germline ends. The CDR3 is 15 residues long. The germline V gene encodes CDR1 LNHNV and CDR2 YYDKDF (reference sequence). The CDR3 nucleotides are TGTGCCACCAGCAGAGATAGGCAGTTGAATGAAAAACTGTTTTTT. Translated: CATSRDRQLNEKLFF. Full variable domain (missing parts from reference TRBV15 and TRBJ1-4): DAMVIQNPRYQVTQFGKPVTLSCSQTLNHNVMYWYQQKSSQAPKLLFHYYDKDFNNEADTPDNFQSRRPNTSFCFLDIRSPGLGDTAMYLCATSRDRQLNEKLFFGSGTQLSVL.

This clone appeared once. The chain is built from TRBV5-4 and TRBJ2-5; 7 bases are shared with TRBD1. The CDR3 has 14 amino acids. V was pared by 5 bases and J by 12 bases, with 16 bases of the junction left unmatched. Looked up from germline, CDR1 is SGHNT and CDR2 is YYREEE (reference sequence). As DNA, the CDR3 is TGTGCCAGCAGTCTTAGGACAGGACTTGTTTCGGAGTACTTC. This gives the protein CASSLRTGLVSEYF.

CDR3 bases: TGTGCCAGCAGCCCTCAGATGTCCACTGAAGCTTTCTTT. This codes for CASSPQMSTEAFF. The chain is built from TRBV7-9 and TRBJ1-1; unclear D gene. The V end was cut by 5 bases, the J end by 4 bases, with 11 bases between. The germline gives CDR1 SEHNR, CDR2 FQNEAQ (reference sequence). The CDR3 runs to 13 residues. The full variable domain, its missing parts supplied by reference TRBV7-9 and TRBJ1-1, is DTGVSQNPRHKITKRGQNVTFRCDPISEHNRLYWYRQTLGQGPEFLTYFQNEAQLEKSRLLSDRFSAERPKGSFSTLEIQRTEQGDSAMYLCASSPQMSTEAFFGQGTRLTVV.

This clone was recorded only once. The chain couples TRBV18 to TRBJ2-5, with D perhaps TRBD1 (5 bases). The better agreement between TRBJ2-7 and the DNA end casts doubt on the J call. Germline V gives CDR1 KGHSH, CDR2 LQKENI. The CDR3 covers 14 residues. CDR3 in amino acids: CASSSQGGVYEQYF. The CDR3 DNA is TGTGCCAGCTCAAGTCAGGGTGGTGTCTACGAGCAGTACTTC.